One and the same sample provided the 16 T cell receptor beta chains below, sequenced in a study of identifying expanded T cells in peripheral blood. The assay was immunoSEQ multiplex PCR, and TCRdb's table has in-frame clones only and misses some. Of about 86,000 clones detected, 80% to 90% appear once; the ten largest clones hold 4.5%. Specimen: blood. Receptors were obtained from a person aged 18-70 years in good health.

The chain employs TRBV27 and TRBJ1-6; D gene ambiguous. Germline V gene sequence: CDR1 MNHEY, CDR2 SMNVEV (reference sequence). This CDR3 region has 15 residues. V dropped 5 bases and J dropped 8 bases, with 16 bases sitting between them. In nucleotides, the CDR3 is TGTGCCAGCAGTCCCAGCGAAGGGTGGTATTCACCCCTCCACTTT. Translated: CASSPSEGWYSPLHF.

This clone has just a few counts. V gene TRBV6-5 combines with J gene TRBJ1-1; a weak D match, TRBD1 (6 bases). The CDR3 is 14 residues long. Germline CDR1 is MNHEY and CDR2 is SVGAGI. The V and J ends lost 8 bases and 5 bases respectively, with 18 bases between them. In nucleotides, the CDR3 is TGTGCCAGCGTTGGCCGGGGGGCGAAGACTGAAGCTTTCTTT. This encodes CASVGRGAKTEAFF.

The CDR3 DNA follows: TGTGCCAGCAGACTCCCGGGACAGGGGCCGGTCGGGTACACCTTC. Translated: CASRLPGQGPVGYTF. The chain recombines TRBV5-6 with TRBJ1-2; 10 bases fit TRBD1. Germline V gene sequence: CDR1 SGHDT, CDR2 YYEEEE. Trimming at V came to 5 bases and at J to 11 bases, leaving 15 bases not matched to a gene. The CDR3 is 15 amino acids.

The chain joins TRBV27 to TRBJ1-2; D is unresolved. The CDR3 has 14 amino acids. The germline V gene has CDR1 MNHEY and CDR2 SMNVEV (reference sequence). V was cut by 5 bases and J by 4 bases, with 14 bases left in between. The CDR3 DNA reads TGTGCCAGCAGTCCAGCCAGTAAATTCTATGGCTACACCTTC. It translates to CASSPASKFYGYTF.

V is TRBV14 and J is TRBJ1-1; D not resolved. The CDR3 is 14 amino acids. The V end lost 2 bases, the J end lost 2 bases, and 9 bases lay between the germline ends. CDR1 SGHDN and CDR2 FVKESK come from the germline V gene. The CDR3 bases are TGTGCCAGCAGCCAAATAGGGATAAACACTGAAGCTTTCTTT. It codes for CASSQIGINTEAFF.

The genes are TRBV2 and TRBJ1-6, with 11 nucleotides matching TRBD1. The length of the CDR3 is 13 residues. J lost 13 bases, V lost 7 bases, and 6 bases had no gene match. CDR1 and CDR2 from the germline V gene are SNHLY and FYNNEI. The CDR3 region is CASKDRGLLPLHF. The CDR3 DNA reads TGTGCCAGCAAGGACAGGGGGCTTTTGCCCCTCCACTTT.

The rearrangement joins TRBV10-2 to TRBJ2-7; D is unclear. Germline V gene lookup returns CDR1 WSHSY and CDR2 SAAADI. The CDR3 length is 13 residues. Trimming left V 3 bases short and J 3 bases short, with 9 bases between. The chain's CDR3 is CASSEAPNYEQYF. In nucleotides, the CDR3 is TGCGCCAGCAGTGAAGCACCCAACTACGAGCAGTACTTC.

This chain joins TRBV6-6 and TRBJ1-2, with unresolved D. This CDR3 contains 14 residues. Germline V lookup: CDR1 MNHNY, CDR2 SVGAGI (reference sequence). Trimming removed 7 bases at V and 8 bases at J, with 20 bases between. The CDR3 DNA reads TGTGCCAGCACCAGACCTGACGGATCCGTAGGCTACACCTTC. Protein product: CASTRPDGSVGYTF.

The chain is built from TRBV5-4 and TRBJ1-2; TRBD1 is a possible D gene (6 bases). V shed 3 bases and J shed 8 bases, with 23 bases lying between them. This CDR3 comprises 16 residues. The germline gives CDR1 SGHNT, CDR2 YYREEE (reference sequence). For the CDR3, the DNA is TGTGCCAGCAGCTCGGGGGCGGGGGATCCCATAGGGGGCTACACCTTC. The encoded protein is CASSSGAGDPIGGYTF.

The gene calls are TRBV7-9 and TRBJ1-1; tentative D call: TRBD1 (6 bases). Looked up from germline, CDR1 is SEHNR and CDR2 is FQNEAQ (reference sequence). This CDR3 is built from 15 residues. Trimming removed 8 bases from V and 1 base from J, with 17 bases in between. The CDR3 coding sequence is TGTGCCAGCGCCCTACAGGGTGGGGGGAACACTGAAGCTTTCTTT. Translation gives CASALQGGGNTEAFF.

V and J are TRBV4-1 and TRBJ2-7; no definite D call. Deletions cut 5 bases from V and 3 bases from J, with 14 bases between. The CDR3 sequence is 14 residues long. Germline loops: CDR1 MGHRA, CDR2 YSYEKL. The CDR3 DNA reads TGCGCCAGCAGCAGCCCGGGTGGGCTCTACGAGCAGTACTTC. It encodes CASSSPGGLYEQYF.

The V and J genes are TRBV4-1 and TRBJ2-5, with D perhaps being TRBD1 or TRBD2 (7 bases each). Per the germline V gene, CDR1 is MGHRA and CDR2 is YSYEKL. The CDR3 consists of 16 residues. With 4 bases removed from V and 2 bases from J, the gap between germline ends came to 17 bases. CDR3 DNA sequence: TGCGCCAGCAGCCGGGGGGGACAGAGAACTCAAGAGACCCAGTACTTC. It codes for CASSRGGQRTQETQYF.

The rearrangement links TRBV9 to TRBJ2-1; the D gene could be TRBD1 or TRBD2 (5 bases each). V was trimmed by 0 bases and J by 9 bases, leaving 19 bases between them. This CDR3 is 16 amino acids long. Germline CDR1 reads SGDLS; CDR2 reads YYNGEE. CDR3 protein: CASSVASSPRGSEQFF. CDR3 sequence (DNA): TGTGCCAGCAGCGTAGCTAGCTCCCCTCGGGGCAGTGAGCAGTTCTTC.

The chain joins TRBV7-9 to TRBJ2-6; a weak D match, TRBD2 (5 bases). Trimming stripped 3 bases from V and 4 bases from J, with 19 bases between. In germline, CDR1 is SEHNR, CDR2 FQNEAQ (reference sequence). The CDR3 length is 18 residues. CDR3 residues: CASSFFRGTVAGANVLTF. The CDR3 DNA reads as TGTGCCAGCAGCTTCTTTCGGGGAACAGTGGCCGGGGCCAACGTCCTGACTTTC.

The chain has TRBV15 and TRBJ1-5; D unclear. Trimming took off 0 bases at V and 5 bases at J, with 8 bases between the two ends. Germline V lookup: CDR1 LNHNV, CDR2 YYDKDF (reference sequence). This CDR3 has 14 amino acids. The CDR3 nucleotides are TGTGCCACCAGCAGAGATTGGCCCTATCAGCCCCAGCATTTT. Translating it yields CATSRDWPYQPQHF.

The chain uses TRBV19 and TRBJ2-2, with 12 bases aligning to TRBD1. V was clipped by 3 bases and J by 6 bases; unmatched bases: 14. CDR3 length: 19 amino acids. Germline V lookup: CDR1 LNHDA, CDR2 SQIVND (reference sequence). CDR3 protein: CASSIRGQGARVWAGELFF. The DNA for the CDR3 is TGTGCCAGTAGTATTAGGGGACAGGGGGCGCGAGTGTGGGCCGGGGAGCTGTTTTTT.